The present TCR beta chain was sequenced within a study of blood T cell repertoires in COVID-19. Sequencing used immunoSEQ multiplex PCR; TCRdb keeps in-frame clones, though not all of them. The profile shows roughly 140,000 clones, 75% to 85% of them singletons. From germline, CDR1 is LNHDA and CDR2 SQIVND (reference sequence). This CDR3 is 14 amino acids long. Trimming took 5 bases from V and 4 from J, leaving 14 bases between them. Input material: peripheral blood. This chain joins TRBV19 and TRBJ1-2, with D perhaps matching TRBD1 (5 bases). The sequence derives from a woman aged 45-59 years in a cohort sampled during active or convalescent COVID-19. For the CDR3, the DNA is TGTGCCAGTAGTCCGCGGGACGGAATCTATGGCTACACCTTC. This encodes CASSPRDGIYGYTF. The variable domain in full, with the rest retrieved from reference TRBV19 and TRBJ1-2, is DGGITQSPKYLFRKEGQNVTLSCEQNLNHDAMYWYRQDPGQGLRLIYYSQIVNDFQKGDIAEGYSVSREKKESFPLTVTSAQKNPTAFYLCASSPRDGIYGYTFGSGTRLTVV.